What follows describes a single T cell receptor (beta chain). Its matching antigen is unknown. The data stem from a study of T cells after yellow fever vaccination. Study as a whole: SMART-Seq v4 Ultra Low Input served to prepare low-cell-number fractions.

Study-wide findings and caveats: Among primary-vaccination clones, most reappeared after the booster, at roughly 96% for CD4 and 85% to 90% for CD8. When the response was secondary, it was weaker but reached its peak faster, day 5 versus 15.

UMIs and a universal primer site were added when TCR cDNA was made by 5'RACE template switching. Via MiXCR, TCRdb re-called the 5' RACE reads, giving one row per CDR3 protein. The sample gives a few hundred thousand distinct CDR3 sequences, less than 20% of which show up once; more than 13% is in the top ten. Trimming removed 5 bases from V and 3 bases from J, with 5 bases in between. This CDR3 comprises 11 residues. Germline V gene lookup returns CDR1 MNHNY and CDR2 SVGAGI (reference sequence). This rearrangement joins TRBV6-6 to TRBJ2-7, with D unclear. The origin of this receptor is a man younger than 40 who received the YFV17D yellow fever vaccine. This specimen consisted of PBMCs, obtained 15 days after the yellow fever booster vaccination. The CDR3 loop reads CASSVRYEQYF. CDR3 nucleotide sequence: TGTGCCAGCAGTGTCCGCTACGAGCAGTACTTC.